This T cell receptor (beta chain) appears in the sequencing data of a study of cytomegalovirus exposure and HLA in healthy donors. Comment on this clone: Its specificity is not known.

Some clones are missing from TCRdb's copy, which holds only in-frame ones; the method was immunoSEQ multiplex PCR. The sample shows roughly 45,000 clones, about 90% of them seen only once. General observations from the study: Cytomegalovirus association was listed for 164 TCR beta chains. Reports indicated that the classifier achieved high specificity and sensitivity in diagnosing cytomegalovirus status.

The sequence was obtained from a man aged 18 to 30 in good health and CMV-seronegative. The sequencing sample was made of PBMCs.

This chain's CDR3 is CASRSGQGFYEQYF. CDR3 DNA: TGCGCCAGCAGATCGGGACAGGGGTTCTACGAGCAGTACTTC. The V call is TRBV5-1, the J call TRBJ2-7; 10 nucleotides align to TRBD1. The CDR3 is made up of 14 amino acids. Germline CDR1 and CDR2: SGHRS and YFSETQ. The ends lost 5 bases at V and 3 bases at J; junction bases unmatched: 5.